The 21 T cell receptor beta chains below come from one sample, sequenced in a study of blood T cell repertoires in COVID-19. The table came from immunoSEQ multiplex PCR; TCRdb's copy has only in-frame clones and leaves some out. The data show about 59,000 clones, with about 73% seen just once and approximately 14% held by the top ten. The sample taken for sequencing was peripheral blood. These receptors all come from a woman in her 70s with acute or convalescent COVID-19.

This sequence joins TRBV14 and TRBJ1-1, with D possibly being TRBD1 (5 bases). Germline V lookup: CDR1 SGHDN, CDR2 FVKESK. The V and J ends lost 0 bases and 3 bases respectively, with 11 bases between them. The CDR3 is made up of 15 amino acids. CDR3 sequence (DNA): TGTGCCAGCAGCCAAGACACGCAGGGTTACACTGAAGCTTTCTTT. This gives the protein CASSQDTQGYTEAFF.

This chain uses TRBV5-4 with TRBJ1-1; unclear D gene. Germline CDR1 reads SGHNT; CDR2 reads YYREEE (reference sequence). V lost 4 bases to trimming and J lost 0 bases, with 10 bases between them. The CDR3 runs 14 residues. CDR3 sequence: CASSAQRMNTEAFF. CDR3 nucleotide sequence: TGTGCCAGCAGCGCCCAGCGCATGAACACTGAAGCTTTCTTT.

This clone occurred a few times. The chain recombines TRBV2 with TRBJ1-1, with unresolved D. The CDR3 has 17 residues. Trimming stripped 0 bases from V and 5 bases from J, with 19 bases between. Germline V gene sequence: CDR1 SNHLY, CDR2 FYNNEI. The CDR3 sequence is CASSEALFGQEETEAFF. The CDR3, as DNA: TGTGCCAGCAGTGAAGCGCTTTTTGGGCAGGAGGAAACTGAAGCTTTCTTT.

The chain joins TRBV6-5 to TRBJ2-5, with 7 bases matching TRBD2. J gave up 1 base and V 0 bases, and 5 bases lay outside the gene matches. The CDR3 runs 16 residues. In germline, CDR1 is MNHEY, CDR2 SVGAGI. The DNA of the CDR3 is TGTGCCAGCAGTTACTCGAGGGCTAGCGGCCAAGAGACCCAGTACTTC. Translated, it gives CASSYSRASGQETQYF.

The chain combines TRBV18 with TRBJ1-1; 8 nucleotides agree with TRBD1. CDR1 is KGHSH, CDR2 LQKENI, per germline. The length of the CDR3 is 15 residues. J lost 6 bases, V lost 3 bases, and 9 bases had no gene match. CDR3 residues: CASSPSTGGVAEAFF. The CDR3 nucleotides are TGTGCCAGCTCACCCAGTACAGGGGGGGTCGCTGAAGCTTTCTTT. Full variable domain (rest looked up from reference TRBV18 and TRBJ1-1): NAGVMQNPRHLVRRRGQEARLRCSPMKGHSHVYWYRQLPEEGLKFMVYLQKENIIDESGMPKERFSAEFPKEGPSILRIQQVVRGDSAAYFCASSPSTGGVAEAFFGQGTRLTVV.

V usage is TRBV2 and J usage is TRBJ2-3; tentative D call: TRBD2 (5 bases). With 8 bases removed from V and 0 bases from J, the gap between germline ends came to 18 bases. Germline assignment: CDR1 SNHLY and CDR2 FYNNEI. This CDR3 region has 16 residues. The CDR3 DNA sequence: TGTGCCAGCCTAACGGGGAGTGACTTTAGCACAGATACGCAGTATTTT. Amino acid sequence: CASLTGSDFSTDTQYF.

This clone was seen a handful of times. V and J are TRBV23-1 and TRBJ1-1; the D is unclear. TRBV23-1 is known as an ORF, though its function is uncertain. The CDR3 sequence is 13 residues long. V gave up 0 bases and J gave up 3 bases, with 5 bases separating them. The CDR3 DNA reads as TGCGCCAGCAGTCAATCTGAGGACACTGAAGCTTTCTTT. It specifies CASSQSEDTEAFF.

This clone showed up just a few times. V gene TRBV5-1 combines with J gene TRBJ2-1; TRBD2 aligns across 11 bases. V dropped 2 bases and J dropped 9; count of bases not matched to a gene: 1. Germline CDR1 and CDR2: SGHRS and YFSETQ. CDR3 length equals 13 residues. The CDR3 spells CASSFSGGGEQFF. CDR3 in DNA: TGCGCCAGCAGCTTTAGCGGGGGGGGTGAGCAGTTCTTC.

This clone was detected once. The chain couples TRBV21-1 to TRBJ2-3; whether TRBD1, the table's D call, matches the DNA was not checked. TRBV21-1 is a known pseudogene. This CDR3 comprises 16 residues. CDR3 sequence: CASSRAGLSLTDTQYF. As DNA, the CDR3 is TGTGCCAGCAGCAGGGCAGGCCTCTCTCTCACAGATACGCAGTATTTT.

The rearrangement joins TRBV9 to TRBJ1-4; 8 bases align to TRBD1. V gave up 4 bases and J gave up 8 bases; unmatched junction bases: 16. The CDR3 sequence is 17 residues long. Looked up from germline, CDR1 is SGDLS and CDR2 is YYNGEE. In DNA, the CDR3 is TGTGCCAGCAGCCCAAGGACAGGGCGGCAGCAGGTCGAAAAACTGTTTTTT. Residues: CASSPRTGRQQVEKLFF.

The V call is TRBV4-2, the J call TRBJ1-5, with unresolved D. This CDR3 is built from 17 residues. The V end lost 0 bases, the J end lost 4 bases, and 16 bases lay between the germline ends. From germline, CDR1 is LGHNA and CDR2 YNFKEQ. In DNA form, the CDR3 reads TGTGCCAGCAGCCAAGATAAGGGCCGGCGAGGGAATCAGCCCCAGCATTTT. Its protein product is CASSQDKGRRGNQPQHF.

The chain uses TRBV5-5 and TRBJ1-2, with TRBD1 identical over 7 bases. With 4 bases clipped from V and 3 bases from J, the junction kept 12 bases outside the gene matches. From germline, CDR1 is SGHKS and CDR2 YYEKEE (reference sequence). This CDR3 has 16 amino acids. The CDR3 loop reads CASSLQQQGFDYGYTF. The CDR3 DNA is TGTGCCAGCAGCCTCCAACAACAGGGGTTCGACTATGGCTACACCTTC.

The chain links TRBV25-1 to TRBJ2-7, with D possibly TRBD2 on 6 matching bases. V dropped 2 bases and J dropped 4 bases, with 12 bases sitting between them. The CDR3 is 14 amino acids. Germline V gene lookup returns CDR1 MGHDK and CDR2 SYGVNS. The CDR3 loop reads CASSERSGRYEQYF. The CDR3, as DNA: TGTGCCAGCAGTGAAAGGTCGGGGAGGTACGAGCAGTACTTC.

CDR3: CASSPHHTGDTEAFF. DNA for the CDR3: TGTGCCAGCAGCCCCCACCATACAGGGGACACTGAAGCTTTCTTT. V is TRBV3-1 (or the pseudogene TRBV3-2) and J is TRBJ1-1, with 7 bases lining up with TRBD1. The CDR3 runs 15 residues. V shed 4 bases and J 3 bases; nucleotides not matched to a gene: 8. Per germline, CDR1 LGHDT and CDR2 YNNKEL (reference sequence).

J is TRBJ2-5 and V is TRBV21-1; TRBD1, the table's D call, lacks a check against the DNA. TRBV21-1 is a pseudogene segment. The CDR3 runs to 16 residues. The CDR3 loop reads CASSTRQGATGETQYF. In DNA form, the CDR3 reads TGTGCCAGCAGCACCCGACAGGGGGCGACGGGAGAGACCCAGTACTTC.

The gene calls are TRBV2 and TRBJ1-5; no clear D gene. Trimming took 5 bases from V and 4 from J, leaving 12 bases between them. The CDR3 runs to 14 residues. Per germline, CDR1 SNHLY and CDR2 FYNNEI. In nucleotides, the CDR3 is TGTGCCAGCAGTTCACAGTTCGTAAATCAGCCCCAGCATTTT. Translation: CASSSQFVNQPQHF.

V usage is TRBV25-1 and J usage is TRBJ1-1; D unresolved. This CDR3 is built from 14 residues. Germline V CDR1 and CDR2: MGHDK, SYGVNS. V was clipped by 7 bases and J by 0 bases, with 12 bases between them. CDR3 coding DNA: TGTGCCAGCACCCAGACACTTATGAACACTGAAGCTTTCTTT. As protein: CASTQTLMNTEAFF.

This clone was counted a single time. V usage is TRBV6-1 and J usage is TRBJ1-3; a possible D gene is TRBD1 (6 bases). The ends were cut back, 0 bases at V and 4 bases at J, with 10 bases in the middle. The CDR3 is 15 amino acids. Looked up from germline, CDR1 is MNHNS and CDR2 is SASEGT. CDR3 DNA: TGTGCCAGCAGTGAAGCCCCAGGGGTCGGAAACACCATATATTTT. Amino acid sequence: CASSEAPGVGNTIYF.

The J gene is TRBJ2-3, the V gene TRBV5-1, with D perhaps matching TRBD2 (6 bases). The CDR3 is 14 residues long. Germline CDR1 is SGHRS and CDR2 is YFSETQ. Trimming took off 2 bases at V and 1 base at J, with 8 bases between the two ends. The CDR3 bases are TGCGCCAGCAGCTTCGGGGGAGGCACAGATACGCAGTATTTT. Its protein is CASSFGGGTDTQYF.

J is TRBJ2-3 and V is TRBV7-9; 7 bases fit TRBD1. The ends lost 2 bases at V and 5 bases at J; junction bases unmatched: 7. This CDR3 spans 15 amino acids. From germline, CDR1 is SEHNR and CDR2 FQNEAQ (reference sequence). As DNA, the CDR3 is TGTGCCAGCAGCTTAAGTGAGGGGGCGGGAGATACGCAGTATTTT. This sequence encodes CASSLSEGAGDTQYF.

The CDR3 spells CATTSGVRVYEQYF. The CDR3 DNA sequence: TGTGCCACCACTAGCGGAGTAAGGGTCTACGAGCAGTACTTC. This chain connects TRBV5-6 to TRBJ2-7; 8 bases fit TRBD2. The CDR3 runs to 14 residues. The V gene end was trimmed by 9 bases and the J gene end by 3 bases; junction bases not matched to a gene: 11. Germline V gives CDR1 SGHDT, CDR2 YYEEEE.